This T cell receptor (beta chain) was captured by sequencing in a study of T cells in Graves' hyperthyroidism and ophthalmopathy. The study, taken as a whole, reports: A 13 V-J model separated ophthalmopathy from stable hyperthyroidism. Prediction of ophthalmopathy progression came a median around 6.1 months pre-onset.

This clonotype was detected ten times or more. The antigen remains unidentified. V shed 10 bases and J 6 bases; nucleotides not matched to a gene: 5. The CDR3 loop spans 13 amino acids. The germline CDR1 and CDR2 sequences are SNHLY and FYNNEI. Together with thyroid ultrasound, orbital computed tomography, serum thyroxine and TRAb, clinical symptoms were used for diagnoses. Authors of the study amplified TCR beta CDR3 regions from RNA transcripts. The HTBI primer set was used in a first-round RT-PCR of the TCR CDR3. In TCRdb, the multiplex PCR reads were re-called with MiXCR into one record per CDR3 protein. This table has some 180,000 distinct CDR3 sequences, approximately 16% appearing once.

The J gene is TRBJ1-5, the V gene TRBV2; 11 bases are shared with TRBD1. The sequence was collected from a woman between 50 and 59 years old with Graves' hyperthyroidism. Specimen: blood. DNA of the CDR3: TGTGCCACCAAGGGACAGGGGGGTCAGCCCCAGCATTTT. It translates to CATKGQGGQPQHF.